This T cell receptor beta chain emerged from a study of PD-1 blockade in classical Hodgkin lymphoma. Study findings and constraints: In CD4+ cells, TCR diversity went up significantly by C4D1, but in CD8+ cells it did not. Patients newly diagnosed and complete responders had comparable baseline diversity. Lower baseline TCR diversity was reported for newly diagnosed patients than for healthy donors. Causes of the repertoire differences remain undefined, possibly disease activity or prior therapy.

Trimming took 6 bases from V and 5 from J, leaving 19 bases between them. Germline-derived CDR1 and CDR2 are MDHEN and SYDVKM. The CDR3 contains 15 residues. No patient escaped relapse after autologous stem cell transplantation, and brentuximab vedotin exposure varied. For this clone: The antigen remains unidentified.

Clones were read by immunoSEQ multiplex PCR, and TCRdb kept only the in-frame ones, dropping some. This sample has some 15,000 clones, with around 82% found just once. Sequenced material: peripheral blood mononuclear cells (PBMCs), taken at baseline. V is TRBV28 and J is TRBJ2-5; D might be TRBD1 (7 bases). The TCR sequence derives from a human donor with classical Hodgkin lymphoma. CDR3 protein: CASRLGGQSQETQYF. The CDR3, as DNA: TGTGCCAGCAGGTTGGGGGGACAGTCACAGGAGACCCAGTACTTC.